The rows below give T cell receptor beta chains drawn from one sample of a study of shared clonotypes between healthy human individuals. Sequenced by immunoSEQ multiplex PCR; TCRdb stores in-frame clones only, minus some. The repertoire has approximately 2.5 million clones, approximately 92% of them found once; the top ten carry 0.14%. The sequenced material came from naive CD4+ T cells sorted from blood. The source of these receptors is a man between 18 and 29 years old in good health. The CDR3 runs from the conserved cysteine through the conserved F or W. D genes are given only for firm matches. Not every row has a clone size; where given, it reads once, few, many or a size class.

j_call	d_call	v_call	clone_size	cdr3_nt	cdr3_aa
TRBJ2-3	TRBD1	TRBV5-4	-	TGTGCCAGCAGCCCCCCCGGGACAGGGTGGGCAGATACGCAGTATTTT	CASSPPGTGWADTQYF
TRBJ2-1	TRBD1	TRBV7-9	-	TGTGCCAGCAGCTTAGGAGGGGGCGCCGACAATGAGCAGTTCTTC	CASSLGGGADNEQFF
TRBJ2-3	-	TRBV27	-	TGTGCCAGCAGTCCCCAGCGTTCATCAGATACGCAGTATTTT	CASSPQRSSDTQYF
TRBJ2-3	-	TRBV27	-	TGTGCCAGCAGCCAGAGAGGTATCGTCGCGGCAGATACGCAGTATTTT	CASSQRGIVAADTQYF
TRBJ2-1	-	TRBV7-3	-	TGTGCCAGCAGCGCAATGGGGGATTTGGATGAGCAGTTCTTC	CASSAMGDLDEQFF
TRBJ2-1	TRBD2	TRBV5-1	-	TGCGCCAGCAGCTTGCGCATATCCGGGACTAGCGGGGAAAATGAGCAGTTCTTC	CASSLRISGTSGENEQFF
TRBJ2-3	TRBD2	TRBV25-1	-	TGTGCCAGCAGTGAATATACTAGCGGGAGCACAGATACGCAGTATTTT	CASSEYTSGSTDTQYF
TRBJ2-1	-	TRBV28	once	TGTGCCAGCAGGCGGACGGGGGATATCCTGGAGCAGTTCTTC	CASRRTGDILEQFF
TRBJ2-7	TRBD1	TRBV6-1	-	TGTGCCAGCAGCTTCGGGACAGGGGGTGACGAGCAGTACTTC	CASSFGTGGDEQYF
TRBJ2-7	TRBD1	TRBV27	-	TGTGCCAGCAGTTTAGTTCGGACAGGGGCCTACGAGCAGTACTTC	CASSLVRTGAYEQYF
TRBJ1-5	TRBD1	TRBV15	-	TGTGCCACCAGCCGGACAGGGGATAGCAATCAGCCCCAGCATTTT	CATSRTGDSNQPQHF
TRBJ1-2	-	TRBV5-1	-	TGCGCCAGCAGCTTGGGCCAGGAGTATGGCTACACCTTC	CASSLGQEYGYTF
TRBJ2-6	TRBD1	TRBV7-2	-	TGTGCCAGCAGCCCAAGGGCCGGGACAGGGTACCCTGGGGCCAACGTCCTGACTTTC	CASSPRAGTGYPGANVLTF
TRBJ1-4	TRBD1	TRBV7-2	-	TGTGCCAGCAGCCCCAGACAGGGAGGTAATGAAAAACTGTTTTTT	CASSPRQGGNEKLFF
TRBJ2-1	-	TRBV11-2	-	TGTGCCAGCAGCTTAACACGGAGGGCTGAGCAGTTCTTC	CASSLTRRAEQFF
TRBJ2-2	-	TRBV6-6	-	TGTGCCAGCAGTTACCGGCAGGGGAACACCGGGGAGCTGTTTTTT	CASSYRQGNTGELFF
TRBJ2-5	-	TRBV5-1	-	TGCGCCAGCAGCTTGGCCCTAGCCCCAATAGAGACCCAGTACTTC	CASSLALAPIETQYF
TRBJ1-1	-	TRBV10-3	few	TGTGCCATCAGTAGGGAGGGTAACACTGAAGCTTTCTTT	CAISREGNTEAFF
TRBJ2-6	TRBD1	TRBV18	-	TGTGCCAGCTCACCATTAACAGGGGATTCTGGGGCCAACGTCCTGACTTTC	CASSPLTGDSGANVLTF
TRBJ2-1	-	TRBV18	-	TGTGCCAGCTCAAATGACAGGAGCTCCTACAATGAGCAGTTCTTC	CASSNDRSSYNEQFF
TRBJ2-7	TRBD1	TRBV5-8	-	TGTGCCAGCAGCTTTAGGGGGCGTCTCGAGCAGTACTTC	CASSFRGRLEQYF
TRBJ1-6	-	TRBV6-5	-	TGTGCCAGCAGCGAAACCGGCCTACGGAATTCACCCCTCCACTTT	CASSETGLRNSPLHF
TRBJ2-3	TRBD2	TRBV5-1	-	TGCGCCAGCAGCTTGGGAGGGACTAACACAGATACGCAGTATTTT	CASSLGGTNTDTQYF
TRBJ2-1	-	TRBV2	once	TGTGCCAGCATTAGAACCTCGTACAATGAGCAGTTCTTC	CASIRTSYNEQFF
TRBJ2-7	-	TRBV7-3	-	TGTGCCAGCAGCTTACGGCCCCACACCGAGCAGTACTTC	CASSLRPHTEQYF
TRBJ2-3	-	TRBV5-1	few	TGCGCCAGCAGCTTGGACAGGTACACAGATACGCAGTATTTT	CASSLDRYTDTQYF
TRBJ1-5	-	TRBV11-2	-	TGTGCCAGCAGCACGCGAGGAAGGAATCAACCCCAGCATTTT	CASSTRGRNQPQHF
TRBJ1-6	-	TRBV19	-	TGTGCCAGTAGTAAGCGGGGGGCTGCGGAATCACCCCTCCACTTT	CASSKRGAAESPLHF
TRBJ2-2	-	TRBV6-6	-	TGTGCCAGCAGTCCGGAAGGGGGGCGGACCGGGGAGCTGTTTTTT	CASSPEGGRTGELFF
TRBJ1-6	-	TRBV19	-	TGTGCCAGTAGTAACGAGAAGCTACTATCACCCCTCCACTTT	CASSNEKLLSPLHF
TRBJ2-6	-	TRBV6-5	-	TGTGCCAGCAGTCACTGGGGCTCTGGGGCCAACGTCCTGACTTTC	CASSHWGSGANVLTF
TRBJ2-7	TRBD2	TRBV4-1	once	TGCGCCAGCAGCCAGCTAGCGGGCATAAATTCCTACGAGCAGTACTTC	CASSQLAGINSYEQYF
TRBJ2-3	-	TRBV5-6	-	TGTGCCAGCAGCTCCGTGGATACGCAGTATTTT	CASSSVDTQYF
TRBJ2-2	TRBD2	TRBV10-1	-	TGCGCCAGCAGCTCAGGGACTAGAGGGGATATGCGGCTGTTTTTT	CASSSGTRGDMRLFF
TRBJ1-3	-	TRBV4-3	once	TGCGCCAGCAGCCAGATGACGACCCCGGGCTCTGGAAACACCATATATTTT	CASSQMTTPGSGNTIYF
TRBJ1-6	-	TRBV19	-	TGTGCCAGTAGAGACAGAGACTCCTATAATTCACCCCTCCACTTT	CASRDRDSYNSPLHF
TRBJ2-4	TRBD1	TRBV6-6	-	TGTGCCAGCAGTTACTCGGGTTCGACAGGGAACATTCAGTACTTC	CASSYSGSTGNIQYF
TRBJ2-5	-	TRBV11-2	-	TGTGCCAGCAGCTCCCCCGGGGGGCCGGAGACCCAGTACTTC	CASSSPGGPETQYF
TRBJ2-3	-	TRBV5-1	-	TGCGCCAGCAGCCGCTGGACCATCCGGGATACGCAGTATTTT	CASSRWTIRDTQYF
TRBJ2-3	-	TRBV5-1	once	TGCGCCAGCAGCTTGACCCTCGGACCCACATCTAGCACAGATACGCAGTATTTT	CASSLTLGPTSSTDTQYF
TRBJ1-5	-	TRBV19	-	TGTGCCAGTAGTATAGATCATTCGAACCCTAGGGGCAATCAGCCCCAGCATTTT	CASSIDHSNPRGNQPQHF
TRBJ1-1	-	TRBV11-2	few	TGTGCCAGCAGCTTAGGCGTCGGGAACACTGAAGCTTTCTTT	CASSLGVGNTEAFF
TRBJ1-1	-	TRBV6-5	-	TGTGCCAGCAGTTACCGGGGGGAGTCTGAAGCTTTCTTT	CASSYRGESEAFF
TRBJ2-5	-	TRBV7-3	-	TGTGCCAGCAGCCCAAGGGGGGTGAGCCAAGAGACCCAGTACTTC	CASSPRGVSQETQYF
TRBJ2-7	TRBD2	TRBV18	-	TGTGCCAGCTCACCACAGCGGGAGCTAACCTACGAGCAGTACTTC	CASSPQRELTYEQYF